This T cell receptor beta chain was captured by sequencing in a study of cytomegalovirus exposure and HLA in healthy donors. V lost 5 bases to trimming and J lost 2 bases, with 10 bases between them. The germline V gene has CDR1 SEHNR and CDR2 FQNEAQ (reference sequence). This CDR3 comprises 15 residues. Concerning this clone: The antigen is not known.

General study results and limits: 150 to 200 TCR beta chains were listed as cytomegalovirus-associated.

The table came from immunoSEQ multiplex PCR; TCRdb's copy has only in-frame clones and leaves some out. This sample has around 150,000 clones, with about 86% found just once. This chain joins TRBV7-9 and TRBJ2-6, with D perhaps TRBD1 (5 bases). This clonotype originated in a woman in her late teens or twenties in good health and CMV-seropositive. Material for sequencing was PBMCs. The CDR3 DNA reads as TGTGCCAGCAGCCTACAGGACCCTGGGGCCAACGTCCTGACTTTC. Translation: CASSLQDPGANVLTF.